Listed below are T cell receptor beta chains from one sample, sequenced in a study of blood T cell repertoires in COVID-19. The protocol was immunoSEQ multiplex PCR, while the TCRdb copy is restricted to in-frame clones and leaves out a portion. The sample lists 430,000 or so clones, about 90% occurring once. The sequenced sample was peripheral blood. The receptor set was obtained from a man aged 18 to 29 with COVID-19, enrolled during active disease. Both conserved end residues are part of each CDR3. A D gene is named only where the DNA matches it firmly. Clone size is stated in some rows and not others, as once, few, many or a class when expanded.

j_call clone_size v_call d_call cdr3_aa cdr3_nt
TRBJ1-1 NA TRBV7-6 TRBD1 CASSLLDRAHTEAFF TGTGCCAGCAGCTTATTGGACAGGGCCCACACTGAAGCTTTCTTT
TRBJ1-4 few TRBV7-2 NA CASSSPEREVNEKLFF TGTGCCAGCAGCTCTCCGGAGCGGGAAGTTAATGAAAAACTGTTTTTT
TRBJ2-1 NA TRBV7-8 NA CASSYGQFGLNEQFF TGTGCCAGCAGCTACGGACAGTTTGGGCTGAATGAGCAGTTCTTC
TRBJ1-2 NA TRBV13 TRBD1 CASSRRGLVYTF TGTGCCAGCAGCCGAAGGGGGCTAGTCTACACCTTC
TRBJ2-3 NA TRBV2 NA CASSEGLSTDTQYF TGTGCCAGCAGTGAAGGGCTTAGCACAGATACGCAGTATTTT
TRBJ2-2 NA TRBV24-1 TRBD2 CATSDPPSGQTNTGELFF TGTGCCACCAGTGATCCCCCTAGCGGGCAGACGAACACCGGGGAGCTGTTTTTT
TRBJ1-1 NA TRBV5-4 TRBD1 CASSLAGTGGWYTEAFF TGTGCCAGCAGCTTAGCTGGGACAGGGGGTTGGTACACTGAAGCTTTCTTT
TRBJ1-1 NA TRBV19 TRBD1 CASSTRDRGVTEAFF TGTGCCAGTAGTACCCGGGACAGGGGGGTCACTGAAGCTTTCTTT
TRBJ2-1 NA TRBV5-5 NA CASSLLGNEQFF TGTGCCAGCAGCCTCCTAGGTAATGAGCAGTTCTTC
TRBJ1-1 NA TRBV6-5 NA CASTYMGGTGTEAFF TGTGCCAGCACCTACATGGGGGGTACTGGCACTGAAGCTTTCTTT
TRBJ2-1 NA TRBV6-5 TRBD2 CASRTTSGGFQFF TGTGCCAGCAGGACGACTAGCGGGGGGTTTCAGTTCTTC
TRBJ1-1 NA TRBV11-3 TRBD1 CASSLQGANTEAFF TGTGCCAGCAGCTTACAGGGGGCAAACACTGAAGCTTTCTTT
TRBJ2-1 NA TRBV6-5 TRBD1 CASSPQGDSYNEQFF TGTGCCAGCAGTCCTCAGGGGGACTCCTACAATGAGCAGTTCTTC
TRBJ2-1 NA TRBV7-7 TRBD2 CASSQGLAGGNEQFF TGTGCCAGCAGTCAAGGACTAGCGGGTGGTAATGAGCAGTTCTTC
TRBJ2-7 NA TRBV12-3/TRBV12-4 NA CASSLGQPYEQYF TGTGCCAGCAGTTTAGGACAGCCCTACGAGCAGTACTTC
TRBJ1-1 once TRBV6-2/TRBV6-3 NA CASSRQADYTEAFF TGTGCCAGCAGTAGACAGGCCGATTACACTGAAGCTTTCTTT
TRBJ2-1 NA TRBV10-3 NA CAISESGYNEQFF TGTGCCATCAGTGAGTCCGGGTACAATGAGCAGTTCTTC
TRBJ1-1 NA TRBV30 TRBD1 CAWSAGQVYTEAFF TGTGCCTGGAGTGCTGGACAGGTGTACACTGAAGCTTTCTTT
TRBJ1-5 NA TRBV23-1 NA CASSQVGNSDCQPQHF TGCGCCAGCAGTCAGGTCGGGAACAGTGATTGTCAGCCCCAGCATTTT
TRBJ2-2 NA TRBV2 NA CASSVSVTGELFF TGTGCCAGCAGTGTATCAGTAACCGGGGAGCTGTTTTTT
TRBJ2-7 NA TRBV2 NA CASRGDSYEQYF TGTGCCAGCAGAGGGGACTCCTACGAGCAGTACTTC
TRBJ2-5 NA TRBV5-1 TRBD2 CASSTASGGKQETQYF TGCGCCAGCAGCACTGCTAGCGGGGGGAAGCAAGAGACCCAGTACTTC
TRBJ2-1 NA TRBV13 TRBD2 CASRRTSGSYNEQFF TGTGCCAGCAGGAGGACTAGCGGATCCTACAATGAGCAGTTCTTC
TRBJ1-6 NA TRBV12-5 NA CASGLLIRGGDSPLHF TGTGCTAGTGGTTTGTTAATCAGGGGCGGTGATTCACCCCTCCACTTT
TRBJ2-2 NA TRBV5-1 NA CASGRDEGGELFF TGCGCCAGCGGCCGGGATGAAGGCGGGGAGCTGTTTTTT
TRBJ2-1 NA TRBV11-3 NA CASSLDPSPHEQFF TGTGCCAGCAGCTTAGATCCTAGTCCCCATGAGCAGTTCTTC
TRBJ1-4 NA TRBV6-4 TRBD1 CASDTGGGVRKLFF TGTGCCAGCGACACAGGGGGCGGGGTGAGAAAACTGTTTTTT
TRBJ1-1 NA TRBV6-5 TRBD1 CASSSRTGANTEAFF TGTGCCAGCAGTTCCAGGACAGGGGCTAACACTGAAGCTTTCTTT
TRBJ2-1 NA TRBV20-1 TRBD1 CSASDRVLFF TGCAGTGCTTCGGACAGGGTGCTGTTCTTC
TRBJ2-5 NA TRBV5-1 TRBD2 CASRLGLGDQETQYF TGCGCCAGCAGACTGGGACTAGGGGATCAAGAGACCCAGTACTTC